This T cell receptor beta chain was obtained from a study of OX40 agonist ivuxolimab in advanced cancers. Study details: Enrolled patients in dose escalation had cancers that were hepatocellular carcinoma, melanoma, renal cell or head and neck cancer. Findings of the study overall: Determination of antigen specificity was not performed for the expanded peripheral T cells.

About this clone: What it binds is unknown.

The germline V gene has CDR1 SGHVS and CDR2 FNYEAQ. This CDR3 region has 15 residues. The V and J ends lost 1 base and 2 bases respectively, with 10 bases between them. Only in-frame clones appear in the TCRdb table, and some are missing; sequencing was by immunoSEQ multiplex PCR. The sample has about 33,000 clones, 84% seen once; the top ten hold approximately 12%. This chain connects TRBV7-6 to TRBJ2-3; no clear D. The sequence came from an adult with an advanced solid tumor such as melanoma, head and neck, liver or kidney cancer. The input for sequencing was CD4+ or CD8+ T cells sorted from blood, taken in a trial of the OX40 agonist ivuxolimab. The CDR3 region is CASSLESLLTDTQYF. DNA of the CDR3: TGTGCCAGCAGCTTAGAATCCCTGCTCACAGATACGCAGTATTTT.